Listed below are T cell receptor beta chains from one sample, sequenced in a study of blood T cell repertoires in COVID-19. Sequenced by immunoSEQ multiplex PCR; TCRdb stores in-frame clones only, minus some. The data show 62,000 or so clones, roughly 80% seen once. The sequenced sample was PBMCs or T cells enriched from blood (not recorded which). Source of these receptors: a woman in her 40s with acute COVID-19. Each CDR3 is given with its conserved first and last residue. Each record gives: clone size, J gene, D gene, V gene, CDR3 DNA, CDR3 protein. The D gene is left open where the match is weak. Not every row has a clone size; where given, it reads once, few, many or a size class.

clone_size: few; j_call: TRBJ2-1; d_call: NA; v_call: TRBV11-3; cdr3_nt: TGTGCCAGCAGCTACGACAGGATTACCAATGAGCAGTTCTTC; cdr3_aa: CASSYDRITNEQFF
clone_size: NA; j_call: TRBJ2-3; d_call: TRBD1; v_call: TRBV6-5; cdr3_nt: TGTGCCAGCAGCATGACAGGGGCAACAGATACGCAGTATTTT; cdr3_aa: CASSMTGATDTQYF
clone_size: NA; j_call: TRBJ2-1; d_call: NA; v_call: TRBV19; cdr3_nt: TGTGCCAGTAGTATCGGGGCCGGGGGATACAATGAGCAGTTCTTC; cdr3_aa: CASSIGAGGYNEQFF
clone_size: few; j_call: TRBJ2-7; d_call: TRBD2; v_call: TRBV14; cdr3_nt: TGTGCCAGCAGCCCTACAACGGGACTAGCGGGCCTCGAGCAGTACTTC; cdr3_aa: CASSPTTGLAGLEQYF
clone_size: few; j_call: TRBJ1-6; d_call: NA; v_call: TRBV5-4; cdr3_nt: TGTGCCAGCAGCTTGGACAGCAATTCACCCCTCCACTTT; cdr3_aa: CASSLDSNSPLHF
clone_size: few; j_call: TRBJ1-6; d_call: TRBD1; v_call: TRBV9; cdr3_nt: TGTGCCAGCAGCCTGGGACAGAAAAATTCACCCCTCCACTTT; cdr3_aa: CASSLGQKNSPLHF
clone_size: NA; j_call: TRBJ1-2; d_call: NA; v_call: TRBV5-1; cdr3_nt: TGCGCCAGCAGCTTGGTCCCACCTCATCGGACAGTCCCTAACTATGGCTACACCTTC; cdr3_aa: CASSLVPPHRTVPNYGYTF
clone_size: NA; j_call: TRBJ2-3; d_call: TRBD2; v_call: TRBV7-9; cdr3_nt: TGTGCCAGCAGCCCCGTGAGCGGGAGGGCAGATACGCAGTATTTT; cdr3_aa: CASSPVSGRADTQYF
clone_size: NA; j_call: TRBJ1-4; d_call: NA; v_call: TRBV5-6; cdr3_nt: TGTGCCAGCAGCTTGGTGGGGGGTCCAACTAATGAAAAACTGTTTTTT; cdr3_aa: CASSLVGGPTNEKLFF
clone_size: once; j_call: TRBJ2-1; d_call: NA; v_call: TRBV19; cdr3_nt: TGTGCCAGTACGGAAAGCGGATCCTCCTACAATGAGCAGTTCTTC; cdr3_aa: CASTESGSSYNEQFF
clone_size: NA; j_call: TRBJ1-1; d_call: NA; v_call: TRBV3-1/TRBV3-2; cdr3_nt: TGTGCCAGCAGCCAAGGAAGGGGCACTGAAGCTTTCTTT; cdr3_aa: CASSQGRGTEAFF
clone_size: NA; j_call: TRBJ1-1; d_call: NA; v_call: TRBV7-9; cdr3_nt: TGTGCCAGCAGCTTCTCTAACACTGAAGCTTTCTTT; cdr3_aa: CASSFSNTEAFF
clone_size: NA; j_call: TRBJ1-2; d_call: TRBD1; v_call: TRBV4-1; cdr3_nt: TGCGCCAGCCAAGCCAGTCAGGGGGCGGGGAGCGGCTACACCTTC; cdr3_aa: CASQASQGAGSGYTF
clone_size: NA; j_call: TRBJ2-3; d_call: NA; v_call: TRBV9; cdr3_nt: TGTGCCAGCAGCGTAGCTTTAGAAGAGACGCAGTATTTT; cdr3_aa: CASSVALEETQYF
clone_size: NA; j_call: TRBJ1-5; d_call: NA; v_call: TRBV5-1; cdr3_nt: TGCGCCAGCAGCTCGGGCGGGGGCAGGGATCAGCCCCAGCATTTT; cdr3_aa: CASSSGGGRDQPQHF
clone_size: NA; j_call: TRBJ2-5; d_call: NA; v_call: TRBV10-3; cdr3_nt: TGTGCCATCAGTTCGTCGACGGAGCAAGAGACCCAGTACTTC; cdr3_aa: CAISSSTEQETQYF
clone_size: NA; j_call: TRBJ2-3; d_call: TRBD1; v_call: TRBV29-1; cdr3_nt: TGCAGCGTTACCCGGACAGGGGGCGGCACAGATACGCAGTATTTT; cdr3_aa: CSVTRTGGGTDTQYF
clone_size: NA; j_call: TRBJ1-1; d_call: TRBD1; v_call: TRBV18; cdr3_nt: TGTGCCAGCTCAACAGGGGTCGGCACTGAAGCTTTCTTT; cdr3_aa: CASSTGVGTEAFF
clone_size: NA; j_call: TRBJ1-5; d_call: NA; v_call: TRBV6-1; cdr3_nt: TGTGCCAGCAGTGAAGAGAGGAATCAGCCCCAGCATTTT; cdr3_aa: CASSEERNQPQHF
clone_size: once; j_call: TRBJ1-1; d_call: NA; v_call: TRBV19; cdr3_nt: TGTGCCAGTAGTACCCCCCCGGGGAACACTGAAGCTTTCTTT; cdr3_aa: CASSTPPGNTEAFF
clone_size: NA; j_call: TRBJ2-7; d_call: NA; v_call: TRBV29-1; cdr3_nt: TGCAGCGTAATTACAGGGTTTGGCCACGAGCAGTACTTC; cdr3_aa: CSVITGFGHEQYF
clone_size: NA; j_call: TRBJ2-7; d_call: TRBD1; v_call: TRBV24-1; cdr3_nt: TGTGCCACCAGTGATTTGTGGACAGGCGAGCAGTACTTC; cdr3_aa: CATSDLWTGEQYF
clone_size: NA; j_call: TRBJ1-5; d_call: TRBD1; v_call: TRBV28; cdr3_nt: TGTGCCAGCAGTTTCCCCGGGACAGAGAATCAGCCCCAGCATTTT; cdr3_aa: CASSFPGTENQPQHF
clone_size: NA; j_call: TRBJ2-7; d_call: TRBD1; v_call: TRBV27; cdr3_nt: TGTGCCAGCCGTGGGGGTATAGGCCAGGGGGCATACGAGCAGTACTTC; cdr3_aa: CASRGGIGQGAYEQYF
clone_size: NA; j_call: TRBJ1-1; d_call: TRBD1; v_call: TRBV5-1; cdr3_nt: TGCGCCAGCAGCTTGGGGGACAGTTTTATCACTGAAGCTTTCTTT; cdr3_aa: CASSLGDSFITEAFF
clone_size: NA; j_call: TRBJ2-5; d_call: NA; v_call: TRBV5-6; cdr3_nt: TGTGCCAGCAGCTTTAGCGGACCGCAAGAGACCCAGTACTTC; cdr3_aa: CASSFSGPQETQYF
clone_size: NA; j_call: TRBJ2-6; d_call: TRBD2; v_call: TRBV7-2; cdr3_nt: TGTGCCAGCAGCTTAGCACTAGCGGGAGTTGCTGGGGCCAACGTCCTGACTTTC; cdr3_aa: CASSLALAGVAGANVLTF
clone_size: NA; j_call: TRBJ2-1; d_call: TRBD1; v_call: TRBV18; cdr3_nt: TGTGCCAGCTCACCACTGGAGACAGGGGGCTACAATGAGCAGTTCTTC; cdr3_aa: CASSPLETGGYNEQFF
clone_size: NA; j_call: TRBJ2-3; d_call: NA; v_call: TRBV24-1; cdr3_nt: TGTGCCACCAGCGGACGGGAAAGCACAGATACGCAGTATTTT; cdr3_aa: CATSGRESTDTQYF
clone_size: NA; j_call: TRBJ1-1; d_call: NA; v_call: TRBV9; cdr3_nt: TGTGCCAGCAGCCCCACGACAGACATATACACTGAAGCTTTCTTT; cdr3_aa: CASSPTTDIYTEAFF
clone_size: NA; j_call: TRBJ1-3; d_call: TRBD1; v_call: TRBV19; cdr3_nt: TGTGCCAGTACCGGGACAGTGCTCTCTGGAAACACCATATATTTT; cdr3_aa: CASTGTVLSGNTIYF
clone_size: NA; j_call: TRBJ2-1; d_call: TRBD2; v_call: TRBV7-2; cdr3_nt: TGTGCCAGCAGCTTTAGGACCGGGACTAGCGGCCACAATGAGCAGTTCTTC; cdr3_aa: CASSFRTGTSGHNEQFF
clone_size: NA; j_call: TRBJ1-6; d_call: TRBD1; v_call: TRBV5-4; cdr3_nt: TGTGCCAGCAGCTTGGACAGGGGTCCCAATTCACCCCTCCACTTT; cdr3_aa: CASSLDRGPNSPLHF